One sample yielded the 4 T cell receptor beta chains listed below, sequenced in a study of cytomegalovirus exposure and HLA in healthy donors. The primer mix had 60 Vbeta and 13 Jbeta primers. The protocol was immunoSEQ multiplex PCR, while the TCRdb copy is restricted to in-frame clones and leaves out a portion. The data show some 100,000 clones, around 68% seen once. Sequenced sample: PBMCs. The source of these receptors is a woman in her fifties or sixties in good health and CMV-seropositive.

J is TRBJ2-3 and V is TRBV5-1; 11 bases line up with TRBD2. The CDR3 runs 16 residues. The junction had 3 bases not matched to a gene; V was cut back by 0 bases and J by 3 bases. CDR1 and CDR2 from the germline V gene are SGHRS and YFSETQ. CDR3 in DNA: TGCGCCAGCAGCTTGGTCACTAGCGGGAGTACAGATACGCAGTATTTT. This codes for CASSLVTSGSTDTQYF.

This clone appeared a single time. The chain uses TRBV5-4 and TRBJ2-3; 13 bases line up with TRBD2. The CDR3 extends over 18 amino acids. The V gene's germline CDR1 is SGHNT and CDR2 YYREEE (reference sequence). The V segment lost 2 bases and the J segment 1 base; nucleotides outside the gene matches: 7. The CDR3 DNA sequence: TGTGCCAGCAGCTTCTGGCTGGGGACTAGCGGGGGCACAGATACGCAGTATTTT. Translation: CASSFWLGTSGGTDTQYF.

The rearrangement links TRBV7-6 to TRBJ1-1; TRBD1 is a possible D gene (5 bases). CDR1 is SGHVS and CDR2 is FNYEAQ in the germline V gene. Trimming shortened V by 1 base and J by 5 bases, and 14 bases separated the two germline ends. This CDR3 comprises 15 residues. In nucleotides, the CDR3 is TGTGCCAGCAGCTTAGGGGGAGGGGCGAGGACTGAAGCTTTCTTT. This gives the protein CASSLGGGARTEAFF.

The gene calls are TRBV5-8 and TRBJ2-7; D gene unclear. V lost 2 bases and J 0 bases, leaving 12 bases between the germline ends. CDR1 SGHTS and CDR2 YDEGEE come from the germline V gene. The CDR3 is 15 residues long. CDR3 protein: CASSLRQAYSYEQYF. The CDR3 region has the DNA TGTGCCAGCAGCTTAAGGCAGGCCTACTCCTACGAGCAGTACTTC. Supplemented by reference TRBV5-8 and TRBJ2-7, the full variable domain reads EAGVTQSPTHLIKTRGQQATLRCSPISGHTSVYWYQQALGLGLQFLLWYDEGEERNRGNFPPRFSGRQFPNYSSELNVNALELEDSALYLCASSLRQAYSYEQYFGPGTRLTVT.